The 8 T cell receptor beta chains listed next were all sequenced from one sample in a study of blood T cell repertoires in COVID-19. TCRdb keeps only in-frame clones here, not all; method: immunoSEQ multiplex PCR. The data contain 110,000 or so clones, 86% of them singletons. Sequenced material: peripheral blood. Receptors originate from a man aged 70 or older who had recovered from COVID-19.

This chain uses TRBV4-1 with TRBJ1-5, with no clear D. Trimming left V 1 base short and J 0 bases short, with 10 bases between. The CDR3 runs to 16 residues. Germline lookup yields CDR1 MGHRA and CDR2 YSYEKL. CDR3 coding DNA: TGCGCCAGCAGCCAAGGAGTAACGTATAGCAATCAGCCCCAGCATTTT. This translates into CASSQGVTYSNQPQHF.

This chain connects TRBV7-2 to TRBJ1-3; a weak D match, TRBD1 (6 bases). Deletions cut 4 bases from V and 7 bases from J, with 11 bases between. The CDR3 length is 13 residues. CDR1 SGHTA and CDR2 FQGNSA come from the germline V gene. The CDR3 DNA follows: TGTGCCAGCAGCTCAAGTACAGGGAACACCATATATTTT. It specifies CASSSSTGNTIYF.

J is TRBJ2-1 and V is TRBV7-2, with 8 bases aligning to TRBD1. The CDR3 sequence is 14 residues long. After removal of 2 bases from V and 7 bases from J, the junction contained 4 bases not matched to a gene. Germline CDR1 SGHTA, CDR2 FQGNSA. CDR3 in amino acids: CASSLQGASNEQFF. In DNA, the CDR3 is TGTGCCAGCAGCTTACAGGGGGCTTCAAATGAGCAGTTCTTC.

This chain uses TRBV11-3 with TRBJ2-7; tentative D call: TRBD1 (5 bases). Trimming shortened V by 5 bases and J by 5 bases, and 13 bases separated the two germline ends. CDR3 length: 13 amino acids. Germline values: CDR1 SGHNT, CDR2 YENEEA. CDR3 sequence: CASSPSGADEQYF. The CDR3 DNA sequence: TGTGCCAGCAGCCCGTCTGGGGCGGACGAGCAGTACTTC.

The chain links TRBV20-1 to TRBJ1-1; no reliable D call. The CDR3 has 13 residues. Trimming took off 3 bases at V and 1 base at J, with 9 bases between the two ends. Germline V gene lookup returns CDR1 DFQATT and CDR2 SNEGSKA (reference sequence). As DNA, the CDR3 is TGCAGTGCTAGTAGTCAGGCGAACACTGAAGCTTTCTTT. Amino acid sequence: CSASSQANTEAFF.

The chain has TRBV18 and TRBJ2-1; 11 bases are shared with TRBD2. Germline assignment: CDR1 KGHSH and CDR2 LQKENI. The ends lost 3 bases at V and 5 bases at J; junction bases unmatched: 0. This CDR3 is 14 amino acids long. In nucleotides, the CDR3 is TGTGCCAGCTCACCGACTAGCGGGGACAATGAGCAGTTCTTC. Translating gives CASSPTSGDNEQFF.

The rearrangement links TRBV9 to TRBJ2-5; 7 bases map to TRBD1. J lost 2 bases, V lost 4 bases, and 5 bases had no gene match. The CDR3 is made up of 14 amino acids. From germline, CDR1 is SGDLS and CDR2 YYNGEE. The CDR3 nucleotides read TGTGCCAGCAGCATCGGGACAGAACAAGAGACCCAGTACTTC. This codes for CASSIGTEQETQYF.

The V gene is TRBV7-9, the J gene TRBJ2-7; the match to TRBD2 covers 9 bases. Germline-derived CDR1 and CDR2 are SEHNR and FQNEAQ (reference sequence). V dropped 1 base and J dropped 5; count of bases not matched to a gene: 3. The CDR3 consists of 14 residues. The CDR3 bases are TGTGCCAGCAGCTTAGGGATAGCGGGGGACGAGCAGTACTTC. Protein sequence: CASSLGIAGDEQYF.